This T cell receptor (beta chain) came from a study of T cell responses to AZD1222 COVID-19 vaccine. CDR3 size: 14 residues. Germline V lookup: CDR1 SGHTA, CDR2 FQGNSA. Unmatched junction bases numbered 5, after V lost 5 bases and J lost 3 bases. TCRdb keeps only in-frame clones here, not all; method: immunoSEQ multiplex PCR. Of about 110,000 clones in the sample, 90% were seen once. Of note for this clone: Antigen: not known.

Study conclusions and caveats: Females made up more of the donors, who were largely white British, and clonal diversity may have come out too low. Scientists sampled the repertoires only once the peak T cell response had passed. Dominant CD4 TCR responses targeted spike regions 160-218 and 743-854. Breadth and depth of Spike-specific TCRs rose after two AZD1222 doses.

This receptor was obtained from an adult who received the AZD1222 COVID-19 vaccine. The chain employs TRBV7-2 and TRBJ1-1, with TRBD1 matching over 8 bases. The sample in question was peripheral blood, obtained 28 days after the second AZD1222 dose. CDR3 amino acids: CASSPVDRDTEAFF. DNA of the CDR3: TGTGCCAGCAGCCCGGTGGACAGGGACACTGAAGCTTTCTTT.